The present T cell receptor beta chain was sequenced within a study of PD-1 blockade in classical Hodgkin lymphoma. Study findings and constraints: As was reported, newly diagnosed patients showed lower baseline TCR diversity than healthy donors did. Repertoire difference causes, possibly disease activity or prior therapy, remain undefined.

Time point given: newly diagnosed, previously untreated cHL patient sample. Untreated, newly diagnosed classical Hodgkin lymphoma PBMCs served for comparison. With regard to this clone: Its antigen is unidentified.

Sequencing was performed with immunoSEQ multiplex PCR; in TCRdb, only in-frame clones are kept and a portion is missing. Here the sample spans about 47,000 clones, just over 90% being singletons. The TCR was taken from a human donor with classical Hodgkin lymphoma. Sequencing was performed on peripheral blood mononuclear cells (PBMCs).

This CDR3 is CASTRSERTTDTQYF. The CDR3 DNA reads as TGTGCCAGCACCCGAAGTGAGCGGACCACAGATACGCAGTATTTT. The chain links TRBV4-2 to TRBJ2-3, with D tentatively TRBD2 (5 bases). The germline CDR1 and CDR2 sequences are LGHNA and YNFKEQ. Trimming removed 7 bases at V and 2 bases at J, with 16 bases between. This CDR3 is 15 amino acids long.